This paragraph covers one T cell receptor (beta chain) sequence. What it binds is unknown. The sample is drawn from a study of monozygotic twins with inflammatory bowel disease. Study-wide results and caveats: No single strong signal or clonotype associated with IBD was supported. Immunosuppressive treatments differing between patients may have added repertoire variability.

Each UMI, carrying a 6-nucleotide sample barcode, came from template switching. TCRdb reworked the 5' RACE reads into one entry per CDR3 protein, no DNA. Seen in this sample are about 160,000 distinct CDR3 sequences; the ten most common clones hold roughly 2.4%. What was sequenced was blood. This TCR was recovered from a human donor with ulcerative colitis or Crohn's disease, or a healthy co-twin of an affected twin (not recorded which).

The CDR3 sequence is CASRRQGTNSPLHF. The V call is TRBV19, the J call TRBJ1-6; TCRdb names TRBD1, which stays unverified in the absence of DNA. Per the germline V gene, CDR1 is LNHDA and CDR2 is SQIVND (reference sequence). The CDR3 length is 14 residues.